This T cell receptor (beta chain) stems from a study of CD8 T cells in Susac syndrome. The CDR3 extends over 15 amino acids. Looked up from germline, CDR1 is LGHNA and CDR2 is YSLEER. V gave up 1 base and J gave up 5 bases, with 12 bases separating them. When the RNA was reverse transcribed, random hexamers were used with an input of 0.5 to 1 ug. TCRdb itself ran the immunoSEQ multiplex PCR reads through MiXCR, one entry per CDR3 protein. The sample lists about 120,000 distinct CDR3 sequences, around 95% seen once, with around 0.2% in the top ten. Sequenced sample: CD8+ T cells from PBMCs. This clonotype originated in a human donor with Susac syndrome. The chain combines TRBV4-3 with TRBJ1-5; the D is unclear. This chain's CDR3 is CASSQGTAEHQPQHF. In DNA form, the CDR3 reads TGCGCCAGCAGCCAAGGTACGGCAGAACATCAGCCCCAGCATTTT.